The clone carrying this T cell receptor beta chain has only a few counts. These data come from a study of blood T cells in healthy people across ages. Germline CDR1 and CDR2: LGHDT and YNNKEL (reference sequence). There are 12 residues in the CDR3. V lost 1 base to trimming and J lost 11 bases, with 11 bases between them. The second PCR ran about 7 to 12 cycles with a sample-barcoded 5' primer and J-beta primers. TCRdb re-called the 5' RACE reads with MiXCR, one entry per CDR3 protein. The data show some 700,000 distinct CDR3 sequences, approximately 21% seen once. The sequence was collected from a man between 65 and 80 years old in good health. Sequenced material: blood. The chain employs TRBV3-1 and TRBJ1-1; D is ambiguous. The CDR3 DNA reads TGTGCCAGCAGCCAAGGGCCTTCGCCTGCTTTCTTT. As protein: CASSQGPSPAFF.